This record looks at one T cell receptor beta chain sequence and its context. Its antigen remains unknown. These data are taken from a study of blood T cells in healthy people across ages. Then a second PCR, running roughly 7 to 11 cycles, was carried out with a sample-barcoded 5' primer and a J-beta primer mix. Unique molecular identifiers of 12 random nucleotides labeled each cDNA. A single record per CDR3 protein comes from TCRdb applying MiXCR to the 5' RACE reads. This sample has 800,000 to 950,000 distinct CDR3 sequences, with approximately 32% found just once. CDR1 is SGHRS, CDR2 YFSETQ, per germline. The ends were cut back, 2 bases at V and 2 bases at J, with 13 bases in the middle. The CDR3 runs to 15 residues. Study outcomes and limitations: Researchers judged that diversity estimates from one million T cells fell short of true values. A greater number of naive CD4+ cells and higher diversity distinguished long-lived donors from aged donors.

The sample was also linked to a second study, of T cells of mothers and their children. Per that paper: Researchers report slightly higher, though non-significant, overlap in related mother-child pairs than in unrelated pairs.

The origin of this receptor is a woman in her forties in good health. The chain carries TRBV5-1 and TRBJ1-1, with D maybe TRBD1 (5 bases). The sequenced material came from blood. The CDR3 DNA reads TGCGCCAGCAGCTTCGACGGGGGGGAAAACACTGAAGCTTTCTTT. Encoded protein: CASSFDGGENTEAFF.